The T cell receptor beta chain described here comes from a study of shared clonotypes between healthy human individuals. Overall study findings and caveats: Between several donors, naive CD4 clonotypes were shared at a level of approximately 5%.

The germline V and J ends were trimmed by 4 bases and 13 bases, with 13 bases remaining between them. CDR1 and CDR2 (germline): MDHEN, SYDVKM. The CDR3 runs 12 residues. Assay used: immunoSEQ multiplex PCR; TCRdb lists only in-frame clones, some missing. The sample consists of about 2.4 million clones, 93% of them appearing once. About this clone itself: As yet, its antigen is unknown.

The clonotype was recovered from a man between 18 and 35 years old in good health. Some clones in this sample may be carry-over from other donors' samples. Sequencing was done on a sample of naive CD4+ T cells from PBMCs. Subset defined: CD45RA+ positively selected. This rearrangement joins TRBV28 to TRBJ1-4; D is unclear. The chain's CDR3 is CASSSKYWVLFF. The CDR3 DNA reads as TGTGCCAGCAGTTCCAAGTACTGGGTACTGTTTTTT.